Listed below are T cell receptor beta chains from one sample, sequenced in a study of CD8 T cells in Susac syndrome. From the immunoSEQ multiplex PCR reads, TCRdb called clonotypes with MiXCR, one entry per CDR3 protein. Among under 200,000 distinct CDR3 sequences listed, roughly 95% were seen once. The sequencing sample was made of CD8+ T cells from PBMCs. The receptor set was obtained from a human donor with multiple sclerosis. Each CDR3 is given with its conserved first and last residue. D genes are given only for firm matches. The listing skips clone size in some rows; elsewhere it reads once, few, many or a size class.

TRBJ2-1,NA,TRBV20-1,NA,TGCAGTGCCAGGGGAGAGAGGCTAGCGTATAATAGTGAGCAGTTCTTC,CSARGERLAYNSEQFF
TRBJ2-3,NA,TRBV30,NA,TGTGCCTGGAAGCTCGACGGAGGCACAGATACGCAGTATTTT,CAWKLDGGTDTQYF
TRBJ1-5,NA,TRBV6-5,NA,TGTGCCAGCAGCCCCCAATATGGGGGCAGGCAGCCCCAGCATTTT,CASSPQYGGRQPQHF
TRBJ1-2,NA,TRBV27,TRBD1,TGTGCCAGCAGTTTATCACCAATAACAGGGGGAGGTGGCTACACCTTC,CASSLSPITGGGGYTF
TRBJ2-1,NA,TRBV28,NA,TGTGCCAGCAGCACACGCCGGGACAACCACAATGAGCAGTTCTTC,CASSTRRDNHNEQFF
TRBJ1-2,NA,TRBV29-1,NA,TGCAGCGTCCGATTTAAAAGGAGCGTCGGGTATGGCTACACCTTC,CSVRFKRSVGYGYTF
TRBJ1-2,NA,TRBV27,NA,TGTGCCAGCAGCTCTACCGGGACCGTATATGGCTACACCTTC,CASSSTGTVYGYTF
TRBJ2-2,NA,TRBV29-1,TRBD1,TGCAGCGTTGAAGATACGGGGGACAGGGAGGCCACGAACACCGGGGAGCTGTTTTTT,CSVEDTGDREATNTGELFF
TRBJ2-7,NA,TRBV2,NA,TGTGCCAGCGTCAAGAGTGAGCAGTACTTC,CASVKSEQYF
TRBJ2-7,NA,TRBV19,NA,TGTGCCAGTAGTATAGATCGTTCGGGGTCCAGGCCTACCGAGCAGTACTTC,CASSIDRSGSRPTEQYF
TRBJ2-6,NA,TRBV9,NA,TGTGCCAGCACCGTACGAGACAGAGTCTCTGGGGCCAACGTCCTGACTTTC,CASTVRDRVSGANVLTF
TRBJ2-1,few,TRBV5-6,NA,TGTGCCAGCAGCTTGGAGGTAAGCTCCTACAATGAGCAGTTCTTC,CASSLEVSSYNEQFF
TRBJ2-1,NA,TRBV20-1,TRBD1,TGCAGTGCTAGGCCGGGACAGGGGATCTATGAGCAGTTCTTC,CSARPGQGIYEQFF
TRBJ2-3,NA,TRBV20-1,NA,TGCAGTGCCTGGAGTGTCGTGCAGTATTTT,CSAWSVVQYF
TRBJ2-7,NA,TRBV7-9,NA,TGTGCCAGCATGGGGCTCTACGAGCAGTACTTC,CASMGLYEQYF
TRBJ2-3,NA,TRBV12-3/TRBV12-4,NA,TGTGCCAGCAGTTTACCAAATGACTTTCGCAGCACAGATACGCAGTATTTT,CASSLPNDFRSTDTQYF
TRBJ2-7,NA,TRBV5-1,NA,TGCGCCAGCAGCCCAATGGGGCTCCACGAGCAGTACTTC,CASSPMGLHEQYF
TRBJ2-2,NA,TRBV28,TRBD2,TGTGCCAGCAGTTTCCCCTCCAAACTAGCGGGAGGGCATACCGGGGAGCTGTTTTTT,CASSFPSKLAGGHTGELFF
TRBJ2-1,NA,TRBV9,NA,TGTGCCAGCAGCTCTCGACTTGGGCAGTTCTTC,CASSSRLGQFF
TRBJ2-1,NA,TRBV20-1,TRBD2,TGCAGTGCTAGAGGACTAGCGGGGGGAAATGAGCAGTTCTTC,CSARGLAGGNEQFF
TRBJ1-1,NA,TRBV18,TRBD1,TGTGCCAGCTCCGGGACAGAGAACACTGAAGCTTTCTTT,CASSGTENTEAFF
TRBJ2-7,NA,TRBV2,NA,TGTGCCAGCACGTCTGGGAACCACGAGCAGTACTTC,CASTSGNHEQYF
TRBJ2-1,once,TRBV14,NA,TGTGCCAGCAGCAAAAAGTGGTACTCCTACAATGAGCAGTTCTTC,CASSKKWYSYNEQFF
TRBJ2-3,NA,TRBV11-2,NA,TGTGCCAGCAGCTTCGGCGGACCTTACACAGATACGCAGTATTTT,CASSFGGPYTDTQYF
TRBJ1-1,NA,TRBV7-8,NA,TGTGCCAGCAGCCCACAGGCTCTCTCTACTGAAGCTTTCTTT,CASSPQALSTEAFF
TRBJ2-5,once,TRBV29-1,NA,TGCAGCGTTGAGGATCCAGGGATTGAAGAGACCCAGTACTTC,CSVEDPGIEETQYF
TRBJ1-2,NA,TRBV20-1,NA,TGCAGTGCTAGAGATAGGCCAGGGAATCTGGCTAACTATGGCTACACCTTC,CSARDRPGNLANYGYTF
TRBJ1-2,NA,TRBV7-8,NA,TGTGCCAGCAGCTTGTTGTTGGGGAATGGCTACACCTTC,CASSLLLGNGYTF
TRBJ2-3,NA,TRBV6-6,NA,TGTGCCAGCAGTTACACAGACCCCAGCACAGATACGCAGTATTTT,CASSYTDPSTDTQYF
TRBJ2-3,NA,TRBV28,NA,TGTGCCAGCAGTTTTGTCAGGTCTACGCAGTATTTT,CASSFVRSTQYF
TRBJ2-7,NA,TRBV15,TRBD2,TGTGCCACCAGCAGAGAGATCTCGACTAGCGGGAACTACGAGCAGTACTTC,CATSREISTSGNYEQYF
TRBJ2-7,NA,TRBV29-1,TRBD2,TGCAGCGTTGAGTCCGGACGACTAGCGAGCGGGGAGCAGTACTTC,CSVESGRLASGEQYF
TRBJ2-7,NA,TRBV7-9,NA,TGTGCCAGCAGCTTATTGGGTACGGGACCCCCCTACGAGCAGTACTTC,CASSLLGTGPPYEQYF
TRBJ2-5,NA,TRBV25-1,NA,TGTGCCAGCAGTGAACACCGGGAGACCCAGTACTTC,CASSEHRETQYF
TRBJ1-1,NA,TRBV20-1,NA,TGCAGTGTTTCTGAAGCTTTCTTT,CSVSEAFF
TRBJ1-1,NA,TRBV27,TRBD1,TGTGCCAGCAGTCCCGGGACAGGTCTGAACACTGAAGCTTTCTTT,CASSPGTGLNTEAFF
TRBJ2-4,once,TRBV11-2,NA,TGTGCCAGCAGCGCGATGTTCGGGCTAGCCAAAAACATTCAGTACTTC,CASSAMFGLAKNIQYF
TRBJ2-2,NA,TRBV7-9,TRBD1,TGTGCCAGCAGCTCGGACAGGGACACCGGGGAGCTGTTTTTT,CASSSDRDTGELFF
TRBJ2-1,NA,TRBV13,NA,TGTGCCAGCAGCTTAGCGGGACCTAACAATGAGCAGTTCTTC,CASSLAGPNNEQFF
TRBJ2-2,NA,TRBV28,TRBD1,TGTGCCAGCAGTTTACGGGACAGAATCCACGGGGAGCTGTTTTTT,CASSLRDRIHGELFF
TRBJ2-7,NA,TRBV7-8,NA,TGTGCCAGCAGCTTAATGGATCGAGGACACGACGAGCAGTACTTC,CASSLMDRGHDEQYF
TRBJ1-1,NA,TRBV27,NA,TGTGCCAGCAGTTTATTTGCAGGGACGAACACTGAAGCTTTCTTT,CASSLFAGTNTEAFF
TRBJ2-1,NA,TRBV2,TRBD2,TGTGCCAGCAGTGAACGTTCGTCAGGGACGGGGGGTCTTGAGCAGTTCTTC,CASSERSSGTGGLEQFF
TRBJ2-7,NA,TRBV7-2,NA,TGTGCCAGCAGCGCCGCGGGGTTTGAAGATCCCCCGACCTACGAGCAGTACTTC,CASSAAGFEDPPTYEQYF
TRBJ2-1,NA,TRBV12-3/TRBV12-4,NA,TGTGCCAGCAGTTTAGAGGCCCCTCACAATGAGCAGTTCTTC,CASSLEAPHNEQFF
TRBJ2-1,NA,TRBV14,NA,TGTGCCAGCAGCCAGCTAACCGGGGTCGGTTACAATGAGCAGTTCTTC,CASSQLTGVGYNEQFF
TRBJ1-1,NA,TRBV3-1,NA,TGTGCCAGCAGCCCGGACGGACTGAACACTGAAGCTTTCTTT,CASSPDGLNTEAFF